A single sample gave rise to the 9 T cell receptor beta chains below, sequenced in a study of cytomegalovirus exposure and HLA in healthy donors (dated by TCRdb to about 2017). Preparation of the library involved the immunoSEQ multiplex PCR assay. A mixture of 60 forward primers for TCR Vbeta segments and 13 reverse primers for TCR Jbeta segments was used in the multiplex PCR. As stored in TCRdb, this immuneACCESS dataset retains in-frame rearrangements with V and J assigned. A fraction of the clones does not appear; measured against another copy, unresolved V genes explain less than half of the discrepancy, and the remainder lacks a known reason. This sample is represented by 250,000 to 350,000 clones; roughly 70% of them were singletons. The ten most abundant clones make up around 2.3% of the sample. The specimen was PBMCs. Receptors originate from a female donor in good health and CMV-seronegative.

CDR3 amino acids: CASSQTVNEKLFF. CDR3 bases: TGTGCCAGCAGCCAGACAGTCAATGAAAAACTGTTTTTT. This chain links TRBV11-3 with TRBJ1-4; possible D gene TRBD1, 5 bases. The CDR3 contains 13 residues. From germline, CDR1 is SGHNT and CDR2 YENEEA. The V end was cut by 5 bases, the J end by 5 bases, with 9 bases between. Filled out from reference TRBV11-3 and TRBJ1-4, the complete variable domain reads EAGVVQSPRYKIIEKKQPVAFWCNPISGHNTLYWYLQNLGQGPELLIRYENEEAVDDSQLPKDRFSAERLKGVDSTLKIQPAELGDSAVYLCASSQTVNEKLFFGSGTQLSVL.

The chain has TRBV10-3 and TRBJ1-3, with 7 positions matching TRBD1. Per the germline V gene, CDR1 is ENHRY and CDR2 is SYGVKD. V dropped 6 bases and J dropped 0; count of bases not matched to a gene: 11. The CDR3 is made up of 17 amino acids. CDR3 DNA: TGTGCCATCAGGACAGGGCGGTCGAATAACTCTGGAAACACCATATATTTT. Residues: CAIRTGRSNNSGNTIYF.

This chain connects TRBV6-5 to TRBJ2-1, with D perhaps matching TRBD1 (6 bases). Germline V gives CDR1 MNHEY, CDR2 SVGAGI. The CDR3 has 14 amino acids. The V gene lost 0 bases and the J gene lost 4 bases, with 7 bases spanning the gap. In DNA, the CDR3 is TGTGCCAGCAGTTACTCGGACAGATACAATGAGCAGTTCTTC. It yields the protein CASSYSDRYNEQFF.

This clone was observed once. The chain employs TRBV4-1 and TRBJ2-7, with 10 bases fitting TRBD2. Germline V gene lookup returns CDR1 MGHRA and CDR2 YSYEKL. J gave up 2 bases and V 4 bases, and 8 bases lay outside the gene matches. This CDR3 comprises 16 residues. The CDR3 bases are TGCGCCAGCAGCCCTCATACGACTAGCGGGCCCTACGAGCAGTACTTC. This sequence encodes CASSPHTTSGPYEQYF.

The chain uses TRBV19 and TRBJ2-2; 14 bases fit TRBD2. After removal of 10 bases from V and 6 bases from J, the junction contained 7 bases not matched to a gene. CDR1 and CDR2 (germline): LNHDA, SQIVND (reference sequence). The CDR3 covers 15 residues. The CDR3 bases are TGTGCCACCTTGGGACTAGCGGGAGTAGCCGGGGAGCTGTTTTTT. Amino acid sequence: CATLGLAGVAGELFF.

J is TRBJ1-1 and V is TRBV11-2, with 8 positions matching TRBD1. The CDR3 has 15 residues. Germline-derived CDR1 and CDR2 are SGHAT and FQNNGV. The ends lost 1 base at V and 6 bases at J; junction bases unmatched: 7. The CDR3 protein is CASSLGTGSLAEAFF. The CDR3 region has the DNA TGTGCCAGCAGCTTAGGGACAGGGTCTTTGGCTGAAGCTTTCTTT. The whole variable domain, remainder taken from reference TRBV11-2 and TRBJ1-1, is EAGVAQSPRYKIIEKRQSVAFWCNPISGHATLYWYQQILGQGPKLLIQFQNNGVVDDSQLPKDRFSAERLKGVDSTLKIQPAKLEDSAVYLCASSLGTGSLAEAFFGQGTRLTVV.

The chain recombines TRBV11-2 with TRBJ2-5; possibly TRBD1 for D (5 bases). There are 14 residues in the CDR3. Germline V gene data show CDR1 as SGHAT and CDR2 as FQNNGV. V lost 5 bases and J 0 bases, leaving 10 bases between the germline ends. The CDR3, as DNA: TGTGCCAGCAGCGGGGCCGTGAACCAAGAGACCCAGTACTTC. Translation gives CASSGAVNQETQYF.

This clone was recorded once. Other DNA sequences in this sample translate to the same CDR3. The chain combines TRBV6-1 with TRBJ2-1; a possible D gene is TRBD1 (5 bases). V gave up 2 bases and J gave up 6 bases, with 5 bases separating them. This CDR3 region has 12 residues. Germline assignment: CDR1 MNHNS and CDR2 SASEGT. CDR3 DNA: TGTGCCAGCAGTGAACAGGGCAATGAGCAGTTCTTC. Its protein product is CASSEQGNEQFF.

This clone has only one observation. The genes are TRBV6-5 and TRBJ2-5; D is unresolved. The CDR3 sequence is 14 residues long. V was cut by 5 bases and J by 2 bases, with 12 bases left in between. Germline CDR1 is MNHEY and CDR2 is SVGAGI. In DNA, the CDR3 is TGTGCCAGCAGTCTATCCGGGTTACAAGAGACCCAGTACTTC. Protein product: CASSLSGLQETQYF.